This is a list of T cell receptor beta chains from one sample in a study of patients and donors after allogeneic stem cell transplantation. One entry per CDR3 protein, called by TCRdb with MiXCR from the RT-PCR reads. The data show about 200,000 distinct CDR3 sequences, with around two fifths seen just once and 33% held by the top ten. The sample was blood, either unsorted or a sorted T cell fraction (not recorded which). The receptors here all came from a human donor who was either an allogeneic HSCT recipient or a stem cell or donor lymphocyte infusion donor (not recorded which). It is not recorded whose cells these are; they may come from a transplant donor. Both conserved end residues are part of each CDR3. D genes are given only for firm matches. Clone sizes are given selectively: once, few, many, or a class where the clone is expanded.

J gene: TRBJ2-7
clone size: -
V gene: TRBV18
D gene: -
CDR3 length: 16
CDR3 DNA: TGTGCCAGCTCACCACTCTCGGGGAGTCCAGGATACGAGCAGTACTTC
CDR3 protein: CASSPLSGSPGYEQYF

J gene: TRBJ2-1
clone size: once
V gene: TRBV10-2
D gene: -
CDR3 length: 12
CDR3 DNA: TGCGGCTCAGCGGTCTCCTACAATGAGCAGTTCTTC
CDR3 protein: CGSAVSYNEQFF

J gene: TRBJ2-3
clone size: -
V gene: TRBV5-1
D gene: TRBD2
CDR3 length: 18
CDR3 DNA: TGCGCCAGCAGCTCGACTAGCGGGAGGGCATCTAGCACAGATACGCAGTATTTT
CDR3 protein: CASSSTSGRASSTDTQYF

J gene: TRBJ2-6
clone size: -
V gene: TRBV29-1
D gene: -
CDR3 length: 13
CDR3 DNA: TGCAGCGTTGACAAATCCGGGGCCAACGTCCTGACTTTC
CDR3 protein: CSVDKSGANVLTF

J gene: TRBJ1-2
clone size: few
V gene: TRBV9
D gene: -
CDR3 length: 13
CDR3 DNA: TGTGCCAGCAGCGTAGAGGGGACCTCTGGCTACACCTTC
CDR3 protein: CASSVEGTSGYTF

J gene: TRBJ2-2
clone size: -
V gene: TRBV12-3/TRBV12-4
D gene: -
CDR3 length: 16
CDR3 DNA: TGTGCCAGCAGTATCCTACGGGCCACGAACACCGGGGAGCTGTTTTTT
CDR3 protein: CASSILRATNTGELFF

J gene: TRBJ1-5
clone size: -
V gene: TRBV6-2/TRBV6-3
D gene: TRBD1
CDR3 length: 15
CDR3 DNA: TGTGCCAGCAGTTACCAGGACAGGGACAGTCAGCCCCAGCATTTT
CDR3 protein: CASSYQDRDSQPQHF

J gene: TRBJ2-7
clone size: -
V gene: TRBV3-1
D gene: -
CDR3 length: 15
CDR3 DNA: TGTGCCAGCAGCCAAGATCCGGCCGTGACCTACGAGCAGTACTTC
CDR3 protein: CASSQDPAVTYEQYF

J gene: TRBJ1-1
clone size: few
V gene: TRBV7-2
D gene: TRBD1
CDR3 length: 15
CDR3 DNA: TGTGCCAGCAGCTACCGGACAGGGTGGGGTGCTGAAGCTTTCTTT
CDR3 protein: CASSYRTGWGAEAFF

J gene: TRBJ2-1
clone size: -
V gene: TRBV5-1
D gene: TRBD2
CDR3 length: 15
CDR3 DNA: TGCGCCAGCAGCCCCCATGTAGCGGGAGTATATGAGCAGTTCTTC
CDR3 protein: CASSPHVAGVYEQFF